This TCR beta chain was documented in a study of blood T cell repertoires in COVID-19. Study at large: Material from acute and convalescent COVID-19 was sourced from the United States, Italy and Spain. Sample material is recorded as cDNA or gDNA derived from T cells, B-cell-depleted T cells, or PBMCs.

In germline, CDR1 is SNHLY, CDR2 FYNNEI. This CDR3 region has 19 residues. Trimming at V came to 7 bases and at J to 4 bases, leaving 23 bases not matched to a gene. Using immunoSEQ multiplex PCR, the repertoire was profiled, and TCRdb retains in-frame clones only, with some absent. The sample includes 100,000 to 150,000 clones, roughly 90% of them seen just once. The receptor was derived from a man between 65 and 85 years old with active COVID-19. Sequencing used peripheral blood. The rearrangement links TRBV2 to TRBJ1-2; 8 bases are a match to TRBD1. The CDR3 nucleotides read TGTGCCAGCAACGTTAGACGAGTATCGAAAGCCGGGACAGGCTATGGCTACACCTTC. Its protein is CASNVRRVSKAGTGYGYTF.